This T cell receptor (beta chain) was captured by sequencing in a study of CD8 T cells in ankylosing spondylitis (dated by TCRdb to 2016 to 2017). Some background on the complete study: To find TCR variants linked to disease, the study profiled T cell receptor beta repertoires in ankylosing spondylitis patients and healthy donors. The whole study cohort included 95 to 130 healthy donors and around 24 ankylosing spondylitis patients. Peripheral blood was sampled, and synovial fluid was additionally collected from ankylosing spondylitis patients.

The investigation overall reported the following: The disease-linked clones were reported as significantly enriched in matched synovial fluid samples from ankylosing spondylitis patients. Some of the motif variants had been reported before in the synovial fluid and blood of reactive arthritis patients, a finding that suggests common disease-initiation mechanisms. Blood from ankylosing spondylitis patients appeared to be characterized by a TCR beta motif composed of roughly eight highly homologous amino acid variants. The disease-linked clones showed a CD8+ phenotype and occurred at relatively low frequencies in peripheral blood.

TCRdb shows the sequencer as Illumina HiSeq 2500. Quantitative 5'-RACE with molecular barcodes was used to prepare TCR beta libraries. The original methods were these. A new computational method based on a probabilistic model of VDJ rearrangement was used to identify disease-linked TCR variants. The public reads were run again by TCRdb, first through fastp at Q25 and then through MiXCR, and only productive beta chains were kept. For every CDR3 protein sequence, its rows merge into one entry that carries the most common genes and DNA. The V and J calls come from TCRdb's annotation, not from the publication. The sample table shows roughly 130,000 distinct CDR3 sequences, and roughly 13% are seen once. The ten largest clonotypes hold under 3% of the sample. V is pared back by 0 bases and J by 5 bases, with 8 bases lying between the germline termini. The CDR3 holds 15 amino acids from the cysteine to the phenylalanine. Only the CDR3 part of the read is kept: 45 bases, read in frame from the first base. From the germline V gene, CDR1 is MGHRA and CDR2 is YSYEKL.

This clonotype was observed at least ten times. This clone's antigen is unknown. No base qualities exist here, and no much larger clone lies one base off it. The receptor was isolated from a female donor with ankylosing spondylitis or in good health (not recorded which). The sample taken for sequencing was blood, either unsorted or a sorted T cell fraction (not recorded which). The receptor chain draws on TRBV4-1 and TRBJ1-6; no D gene can be assigned with confidence. DNA sequence: TGCGCCAGCAGCCAAGAGAACAGAAATAATTCACCCCTCCACTTT. Its coded protein is CASSQENRNNSPLHF.